This T cell receptor (beta chain) was retrieved from a study of blood T cell repertoires in COVID-19. Overall study: The samples span acute and convalescent COVID-19 from the United States, Italy and Spain.

In the source study's methods: Estimates of nucleated cell counts were drawn from the amplification of reference gene primers. The protocol was immunoSEQ multiplex PCR, while the TCRdb copy is restricted to in-frame clones and leaves out a portion. D and trimming were read from the DNA, whereas the V and J calls and clone size are those reported in that table. The repertoire holds roughly 220,000 clones, with about four fifths as singletons. CDR3 size: 15 residues. Trimming cost V 8 bases and J 9 bases; bases outside gene matches: 15. Germline lookup yields CDR1 MNHEY and CDR2 SMNVEV (reference sequence).

The chain has TRBV27 and TRBJ2-1; 8 positions agree with TRBD2. Sequencing was carried out using peripheral blood. This sequence originates from a woman aged 55-69 years with acute or convalescent COVID-19. CDR3 DNA: TGTGCCAGCTCCCGTGCTAGCGGGTGGGACCCTGAGCAGTTCTTC. It encodes CASSRASGWDPEQFF.